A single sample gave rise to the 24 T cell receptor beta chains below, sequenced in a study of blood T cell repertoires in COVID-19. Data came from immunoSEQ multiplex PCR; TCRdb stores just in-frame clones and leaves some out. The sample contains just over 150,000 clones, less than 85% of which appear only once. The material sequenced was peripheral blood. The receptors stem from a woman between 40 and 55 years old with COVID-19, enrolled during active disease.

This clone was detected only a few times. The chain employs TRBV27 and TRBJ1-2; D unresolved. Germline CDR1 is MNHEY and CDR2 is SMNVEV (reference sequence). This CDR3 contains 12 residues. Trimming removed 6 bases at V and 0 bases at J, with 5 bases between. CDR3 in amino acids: CASSPTNYGYTF. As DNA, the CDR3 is TGTGCCAGCAGCCCAACTAACTATGGCTACACCTTC.

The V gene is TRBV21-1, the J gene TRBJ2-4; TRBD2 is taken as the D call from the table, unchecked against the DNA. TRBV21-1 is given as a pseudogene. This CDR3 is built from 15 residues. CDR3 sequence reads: CASGPPPGGLNIQYF. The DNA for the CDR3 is TGTGCCAGCGGTCCACCCCCGGGGGGGCTCAACATTCAGTACTTC.

The CDR3 nucleotides are TGTGCCAGCAGCAAAGAGGGGGGGGGAAATCAGCCCCAGCATTTT. Encoded protein: CASSKEGGGNQPQHF. J is TRBJ1-5 and V is TRBV21-1. TRBV21-1 is annotated as a pseudogene. The CDR3 has 15 amino acids.

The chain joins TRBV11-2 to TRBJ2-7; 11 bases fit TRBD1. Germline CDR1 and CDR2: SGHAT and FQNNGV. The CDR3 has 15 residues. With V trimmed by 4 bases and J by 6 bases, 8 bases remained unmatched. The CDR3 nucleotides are TGTGCCAGCAGCTACGGGACAGGGGGGGGAGTCGAGCAGTACGTC. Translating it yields CASSYGTGGGVEQYV.

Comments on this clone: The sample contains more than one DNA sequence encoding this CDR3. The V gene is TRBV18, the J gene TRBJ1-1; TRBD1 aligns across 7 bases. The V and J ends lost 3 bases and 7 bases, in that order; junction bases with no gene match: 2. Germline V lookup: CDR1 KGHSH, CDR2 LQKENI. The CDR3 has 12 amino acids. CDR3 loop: CASSPQGGEAFF. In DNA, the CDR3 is TGTGCCAGCTCACCTCAGGGGGGTGAAGCTTTCTTT.

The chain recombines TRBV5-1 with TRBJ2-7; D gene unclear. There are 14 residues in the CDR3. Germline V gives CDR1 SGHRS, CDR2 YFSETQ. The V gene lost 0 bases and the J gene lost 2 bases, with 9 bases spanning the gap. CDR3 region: CASSLVQVPYEQYF. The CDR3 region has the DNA TGCGCCAGCAGCTTGGTCCAGGTTCCCTACGAGCAGTACTTC.

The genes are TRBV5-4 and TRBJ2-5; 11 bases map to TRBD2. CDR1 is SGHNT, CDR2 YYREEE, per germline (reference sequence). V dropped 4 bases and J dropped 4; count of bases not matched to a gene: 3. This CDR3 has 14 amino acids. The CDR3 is CASSHLAGGETQYF. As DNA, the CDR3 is TGTGCCAGCAGCCACCTAGCGGGAGGAGAGACCCAGTACTTC. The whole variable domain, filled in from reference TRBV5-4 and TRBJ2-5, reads ETGVTQSPTHLIKTRGQQVTLRCSSQSGHNTVSWYQQALGQGPQFIFQYYREEENGRGNFPPRFSGLQFPNYSSELNVNALELDDSALYLCASSHLAGGETQYFGPGTRLLVL.

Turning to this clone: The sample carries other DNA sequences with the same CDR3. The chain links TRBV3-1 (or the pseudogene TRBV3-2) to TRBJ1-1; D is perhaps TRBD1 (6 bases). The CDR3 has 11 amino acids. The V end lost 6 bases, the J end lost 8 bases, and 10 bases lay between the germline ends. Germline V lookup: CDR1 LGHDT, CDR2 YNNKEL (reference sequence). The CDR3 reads CASRGGVEAFF. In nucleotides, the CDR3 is TGTGCCAGCAGAGGGGGTGTCGAAGCTTTCTTT.

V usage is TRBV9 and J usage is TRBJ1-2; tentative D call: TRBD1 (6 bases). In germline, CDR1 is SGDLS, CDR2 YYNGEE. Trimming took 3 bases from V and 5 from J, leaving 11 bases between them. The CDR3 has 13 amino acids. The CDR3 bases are TGTGCCAGCAGCGAGCAACAGGGTTATGGCTACACCTTC. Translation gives CASSEQQGYGYTF.

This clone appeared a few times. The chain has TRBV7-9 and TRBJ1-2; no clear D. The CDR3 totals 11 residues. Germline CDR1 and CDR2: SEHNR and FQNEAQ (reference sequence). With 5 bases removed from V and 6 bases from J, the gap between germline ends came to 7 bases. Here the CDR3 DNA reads TGTGCCAGCAGCATTCAGGATGGCTACACCTTC. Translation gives CASSIQDGYTF.

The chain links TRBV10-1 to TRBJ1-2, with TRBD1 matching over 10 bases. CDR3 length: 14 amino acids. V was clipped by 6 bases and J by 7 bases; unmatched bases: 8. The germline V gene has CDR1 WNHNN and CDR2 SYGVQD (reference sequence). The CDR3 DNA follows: TGCGCCAGCAGCCCGGACAGGGGGAAAAGTGGCTACACCTTC. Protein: CASSPDRGKSGYTF.

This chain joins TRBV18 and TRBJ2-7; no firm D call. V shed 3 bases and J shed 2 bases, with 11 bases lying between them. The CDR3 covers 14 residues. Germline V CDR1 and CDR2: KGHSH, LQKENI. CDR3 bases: TGTGCCAGCTCACCCCAAGGAGTTCCCTACGAGCAGTACGTC. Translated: CASSPQGVPYEQYV.

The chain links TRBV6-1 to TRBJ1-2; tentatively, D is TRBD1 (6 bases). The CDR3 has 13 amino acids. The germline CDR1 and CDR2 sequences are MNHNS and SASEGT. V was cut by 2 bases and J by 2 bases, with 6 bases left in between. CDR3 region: CASSETGNYGYTF. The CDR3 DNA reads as TGTGCCAGCAGTGAAACAGGGAACTATGGCTACACCTTC.

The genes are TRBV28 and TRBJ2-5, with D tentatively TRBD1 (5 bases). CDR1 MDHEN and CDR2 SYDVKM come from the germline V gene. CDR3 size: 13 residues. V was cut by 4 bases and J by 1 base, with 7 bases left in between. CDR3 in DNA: TGTGCCAGCAGTTCCGACAGCCAAGAGACCCAGTACTTC. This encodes CASSSDSQETQYF.

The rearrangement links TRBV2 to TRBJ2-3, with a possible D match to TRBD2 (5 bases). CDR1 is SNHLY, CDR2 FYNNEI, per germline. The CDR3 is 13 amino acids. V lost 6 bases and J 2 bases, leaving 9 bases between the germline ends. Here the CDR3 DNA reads TGTGCCAGCAGAACGGGGAACACAGATACGCAGTATTTT. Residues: CASRTGNTDTQYF.

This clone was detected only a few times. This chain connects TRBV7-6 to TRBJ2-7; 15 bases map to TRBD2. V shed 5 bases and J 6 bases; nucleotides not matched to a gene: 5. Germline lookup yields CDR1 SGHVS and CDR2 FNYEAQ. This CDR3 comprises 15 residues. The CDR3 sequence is CASSQGTSGRSEQYF. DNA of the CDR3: TGTGCCAGCAGCCAAGGGACTAGCGGGAGGAGCGAGCAGTACTTC.

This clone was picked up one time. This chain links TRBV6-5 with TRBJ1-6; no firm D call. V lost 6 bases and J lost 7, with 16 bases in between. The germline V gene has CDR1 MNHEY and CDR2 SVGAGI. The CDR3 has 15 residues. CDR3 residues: CASRPVFSLNSPLHF. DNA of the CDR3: TGTGCCAGCAGGCCAGTTTTTTCCCTGAATTCACCCCTCCACTTT.

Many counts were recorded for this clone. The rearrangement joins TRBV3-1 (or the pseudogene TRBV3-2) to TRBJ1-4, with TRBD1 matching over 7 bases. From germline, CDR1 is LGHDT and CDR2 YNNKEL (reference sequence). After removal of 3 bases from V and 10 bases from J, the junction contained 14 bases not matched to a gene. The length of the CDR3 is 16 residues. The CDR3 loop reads CASSQGRGMGVGKLFF. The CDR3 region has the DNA TGTGCCAGCAGCCAGGGCAGGGGGATGGGAGTGGGAAAACTGTTTTTT.

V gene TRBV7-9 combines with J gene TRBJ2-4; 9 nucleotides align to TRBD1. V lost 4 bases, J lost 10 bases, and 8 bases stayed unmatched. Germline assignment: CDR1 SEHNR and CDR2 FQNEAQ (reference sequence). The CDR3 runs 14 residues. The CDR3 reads CASSSERQGGIQYF. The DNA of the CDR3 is TGTGCCAGCAGCTCAGAAAGACAGGGGGGTATTCAGTACTTC.

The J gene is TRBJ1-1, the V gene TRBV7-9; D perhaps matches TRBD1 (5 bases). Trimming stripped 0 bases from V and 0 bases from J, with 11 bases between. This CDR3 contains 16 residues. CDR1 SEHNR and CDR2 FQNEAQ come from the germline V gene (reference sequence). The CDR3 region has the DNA TGTGCCAGCAGCTTAGCGCGGGGACTTATGAACACTGAAGCTTTCTTT. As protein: CASSLARGLMNTEAFF.

CDR3 protein: CASSQRGGIQETQYF. The CDR3 region has the DNA TGTGCCAGCAGCCAAAGGGGGGGGATCCAAGAGACCCAGTACTTC. This rearrangement joins TRBV3-1 (or the pseudogene TRBV3-2) to TRBJ2-5; weak D call: TRBD2 (7 bases). Germline V gives CDR1 LGHDT, CDR2 YNNKEL (reference sequence). V lost 2 bases to trimming and J lost 1 base, with 11 bases between them. The CDR3 is made up of 15 amino acids.

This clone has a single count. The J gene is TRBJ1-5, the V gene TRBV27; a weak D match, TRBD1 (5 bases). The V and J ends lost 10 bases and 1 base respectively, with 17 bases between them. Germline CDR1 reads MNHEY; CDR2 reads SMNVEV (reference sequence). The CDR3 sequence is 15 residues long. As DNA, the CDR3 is TGTGCCATCAGAGACCAGGGAATGAGCAATCAGCCCCAGCATTTT. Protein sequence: CAIRDQGMSNQPQHF.

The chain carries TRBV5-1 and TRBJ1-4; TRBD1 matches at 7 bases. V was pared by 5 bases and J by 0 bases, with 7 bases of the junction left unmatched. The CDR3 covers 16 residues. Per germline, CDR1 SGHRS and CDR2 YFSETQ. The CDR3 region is CASSYGTAATNEKLFF. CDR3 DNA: TGCGCCAGCAGTTATGGGACAGCTGCAACTAATGAAAAACTGTTTTTT.

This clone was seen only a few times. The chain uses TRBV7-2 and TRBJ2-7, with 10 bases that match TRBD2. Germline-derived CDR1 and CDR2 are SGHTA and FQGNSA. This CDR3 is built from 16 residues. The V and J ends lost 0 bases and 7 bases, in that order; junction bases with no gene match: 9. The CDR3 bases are TGTGCCAGCAGCTTAGCGCGAAGCGGGAGGGCGGGGGAGCAGTACTTC. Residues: CASSLARSGRAGEQYF.